Below are 30 T cell receptor beta chains sequenced from a single sample in a study of blood T cell repertoires in COVID-19. Clones were read by immunoSEQ multiplex PCR, and TCRdb kept only the in-frame ones, dropping some. This sample has about 140,000 clones, with 82% found just once. Sequencing used peripheral blood. All receptors come from a woman older than 75 with acute or convalescent COVID-19.

The V and J genes are TRBV5-1 and TRBJ2-5, with 11 bases identical to TRBD2. The CDR3 totals 14 residues. CDR1 is SGHRS and CDR2 is YFSETQ in the germline V gene. The ends lost 3 bases at V and 5 bases at J; junction bases unmatched: 3. In DNA form, the CDR3 reads TGCGCCAGCAGCTCCCGGACTAGCGGGGAGACCCAGTACTTC. The encoded protein is CASSSRTSGETQYF.

This chain joins TRBV28 and TRBJ2-7; TRBD1 matches 7 bases. J lost 4 bases, V lost 1 base, and 16 bases had no gene match. The CDR3 is made up of 18 amino acids. Germline values: CDR1 MDHEN, CDR2 SYDVKM. DNA for the CDR3: TGTGCCAGCAGTTTATTGACAGGGATCGGCTCTGCGCGGTACGAGCAGTACTTC. This sequence encodes CASSLLTGIGSARYEQYF.

The CDR3 DNA is TGTGCCAGTAGTCTAGGACAGGGTCGCAATCAGCCCCAGCATTTT. Encoded protein: CASSLGQGRNQPQHF. The chain combines TRBV19 with TRBJ1-5; 8 bases fit TRBD1. The CDR3 is 15 residues long. With V trimmed by 5 bases and J by 2 bases, 5 bases remained unmatched. Germline V gene data show CDR1 as LNHDA and CDR2 as SQIVND (reference sequence).

The chain employs TRBV27 and TRBJ1-2; 10 bases fit TRBD1. This CDR3 has 13 amino acids. Germline V lookup: CDR1 MNHEY, CDR2 SMNVEV (reference sequence). Unmatched junction bases numbered 7, after V lost 4 bases and J lost 11 bases. CDR3 nucleotides: TGTGCCAGCAGTTCATATCCGGGACAGGGGTACACCTTC. Amino acid sequence: CASSSYPGQGYTF.

The V and J genes are TRBV2 and TRBJ2-3; D uncertain. This CDR3 has 12 residues. Germline CDR1 SNHLY, CDR2 FYNNEI. V lost 6 bases and J 2 bases, leaving 6 bases between the germline ends. The CDR3 region is CASRQITDTQYF. The CDR3 coding sequence is TGTGCCAGCAGACAAATCACAGATACGCAGTATTTT.

This chain's CDR3 is CASSLEQLTDTQYF. CDR3 nucleotides: TGCGCCAGCAGCTTGGAACAGCTCACAGATACGCAGTATTTT. The rearrangement links TRBV5-1 to TRBJ2-3, with D uncertain. The germline V and J ends were trimmed by 0 bases and 2 bases, with 7 bases remaining between them. CDR3 length equals 14 residues. The germline V gene encodes CDR1 SGHRS and CDR2 YFSETQ. Full variable domain (missing parts from reference TRBV5-1 and TRBJ2-3): KAGVTQTPRYLIKTRGQQVTLSCSPISGHRSVSWYQQTPGQGLQFLFEYFSETQRNKGNFPGRFSGRQFSNSRSEMNVSTLELGDSALYLCASSLEQLTDTQYFGPGTRLTVL.

V gene TRBV18 combines with J gene TRBJ2-4; tentative D call: TRBD1 (5 bases). Germline CDR1 is KGHSH and CDR2 is LQKENI. The germline V and J ends were trimmed by 5 bases and 1 base, with 15 bases remaining between them. The CDR3 length is 16 residues. In DNA, the CDR3 is TGTGCCAGCTCAGGACCAGGGTTGAGGGCCAAAAACATTCAGTACTTC. Amino acids: CASSGPGLRAKNIQYF.

This clone was counted a single time. At one end, the junction sequence differs from germline, possibly due to a read error. This sequence joins TRBV2 and TRBJ1-4, with TRBD1 as a possible D gene (6 bases). The CDR3 runs to 14 residues. Germline V lookup: CDR1 SNHLY, CDR2 FYNNEI. CDR3 sequence (DNA): TGTGCCGGCAGGACAGTTGCAACTAATGAAAAACTGTTTTTT. Amino acid sequence: CAGRTVATNEKLFF.

This clone appeared a single time. The V gene is TRBV6-5, the J gene TRBJ2-4, with no clear D. Per the germline V gene, CDR1 is MNHEY and CDR2 is SVGAGI. This CDR3 has 13 amino acids. V was cut by 10 bases and J by 0 bases, with 10 bases left in between. The CDR3 region has the DNA TGTGCCACGTCAGATGGAGCCAAAAACATTCAGTACTTC. Its protein product is CATSDGAKNIQYF.

This chain connects TRBV25-1 to TRBJ1-5; D might be TRBD1 (6 bases). Trimming took off 8 bases at V and 5 bases at J, with 16 bases between the two ends. Germline CDR1 is MGHDK and CDR2 is SYGVNS. This CDR3 is built from 14 residues. The CDR3 region has the DNA TGTGCCAGCGGGACCCACAGGGAAGATCAGCCCCAGCATTTT. Amino acids: CASGTHREDQPQHF.

Comment on this clone: Additional DNA sequences in this sample encode the identical CDR3. The chain combines TRBV4-1 with TRBJ2-3; weak D call: TRBD2 (6 bases). The CDR3 sequence is 14 residues long. Looked up from germline, CDR1 is MGHRA and CDR2 is YSYEKL. V gave up 3 bases and J gave up 6 bases, with 13 bases separating them. The CDR3 sequence: CASSHLAGGDTQYF. In DNA form, the CDR3 reads TGCGCCAGCAGCCACTTAGCAGGAGGGGATACGCAGTATTTT.

This chain joins TRBV24-1 and TRBJ2-1; weak D call: TRBD2 (6 bases). Germline-derived CDR1 and CDR2 are KGHDR and SFDVKD. V shed 10 bases and J shed 7 bases, with 13 bases lying between them. The CDR3 has 12 residues. CDR3 region: CATESGWNEQFF. CDR3 sequence (DNA): TGTGCCACTGAAAGCGGGTGGAATGAGCAGTTCTTC.

The chain has TRBV12-3 or TRBV12-4 and TRBJ1-6; unclear D gene. CDR3 length equals 13 residues. The germline V and J ends were trimmed by 7 bases and 10 bases, with 14 bases remaining between them. Written as DNA, the CDR3 is TGTGCCAGCAAGGGAGCACCGGGGTCACCCCTCCACTTT. Translated: CASKGAPGSPLHF.

The chain joins TRBV29-1 to TRBJ2-1; 9 bases line up with TRBD1. This CDR3 is 14 amino acids long. V gave up 1 base and J gave up 7 bases; unmatched junction bases: 5. Germline V CDR1 and CDR2: SQVTM, ANQGSEA. Here the CDR3 DNA reads TGCAGCGTTGAAGCCGGACAGGGGCGGAATGAGCAGTTCTTC. This translates into CSVEAGQGRNEQFF.

This clone has a single count. This rearrangement joins TRBV6-6 to TRBJ1-6, with D possibly TRBD1 on 5 matching bases. Germline V gives CDR1 MNHNY, CDR2 SVGAGI (reference sequence). Trimming removed 0 bases at V and 4 bases at J, with 10 bases between. This CDR3 contains 16 residues. CDR3 sequence (DNA): TGTGCCAGCAGTTACTCGGGAGGGGAGTATAATTCACCCCTCCACTTT. As protein: CASSYSGGEYNSPLHF.

This clone was recorded once. V and J are TRBV18 and TRBJ1-4; 7 bases are shared with TRBD1. Germline loops: CDR1 KGHSH, CDR2 LQKENI. The trim removed 2 bases at V and 0 bases at J, leaving 12 bases unmatched. This CDR3 has 19 residues. CDR3 residues: CASSPWVWDSPTTNEKLFF. The DNA for the CDR3 is TGTGCCAGCTCACCATGGGTTTGGGACAGCCCTACAACTAATGAAAAACTGTTTTTT.

The chain combines TRBV19 with TRBJ1-1, with a weak D call TRBD1 (6 bases). Trimming pared 5 bases from V and 4 bases from J, leaving 11 bases between. The germline CDR1 and CDR2 sequences are LNHDA and SQIVND (reference sequence). The CDR3 covers 13 residues. The CDR3 sequence is CASSESRGTEAFF. The DNA for the CDR3 is TGTGCCAGTAGTGAATCCAGGGGCACTGAAGCTTTCTTT.

This clone was found once. The chain has TRBV7-3 and TRBJ2-7; 9 nucleotides agree with TRBD1. CDR1 SGHTA and CDR2 FQGTGA come from the germline V gene. The ends lost 5 bases at V and 7 bases at J; junction bases unmatched: 6. There are 13 residues in the CDR3. The CDR3 is CASSRTGGGEQYF. The CDR3 bases are TGTGCCAGCAGCCGAACAGGGGGCGGAGAGCAGTACTTC.

CDR3: CASSSSLGVYGGYTF. DNA for the CDR3: TGTGCCAGCAGTTCGTCTCTAGGAGTATATGGAGGCTACACCTTC. The chain joins TRBV6-5 to TRBJ1-2; D is undetermined. Germline V lookup: CDR1 MNHEY, CDR2 SVGAGI. Deletions cut 4 bases from V and 8 bases from J, with 20 bases between. This CDR3 is 15 amino acids long.

This clone appeared once. The rearrangement joins TRBV28 to TRBJ1-5; D is ambiguous. There are 17 residues in the CDR3. V was pared by 1 base and J by 8 bases, with 21 bases between. Germline lookup yields CDR1 MDHEN and CDR2 SYDVKM. Written as DNA, the CDR3 is TGTGCCAGCAGTTTATTTTGGTTCGGGATTACCGGGGAGCCCCAGCATTTT. This codes for CASSLFWFGITGEPQHF.

This chain links TRBV7-9 with TRBJ2-5; 12 nucleotides line up with TRBD2. J gave up 0 bases and V 6 bases, and 8 bases lay outside the gene matches. Germline CDR1 reads SEHNR; CDR2 reads FQNEAQ (reference sequence). There are 17 residues in the CDR3. In nucleotides, the CDR3 is TGTGCCAGCAGAAGACTAGCGGGGGCGGCCTACCAAGAGACCCAGTACTTC. It is translated as CASRRLAGAAYQETQYF.

V is TRBV4-1 and J is TRBJ1-4; D might be TRBD1 (5 bases). CDR1 MGHRA and CDR2 YSYEKL come from the germline V gene. The V end was cut by 1 base, the J end by 5 bases, with 14 bases between. The CDR3 extends over 16 amino acids. The CDR3: CASSQARQLLNEKLFF. The CDR3 nucleotides are TGCGCCAGCAGCCAAGCCCGACAGCTCCTAAATGAAAAACTGTTTTTT.

The chain employs TRBV7-6 and TRBJ2-2; 9 positions match TRBD2. V trimming: 1 base; J trimming: 4 bases; junction bases outside the gene matches: 4. The CDR3 is 16 amino acids. Per the germline V gene, CDR1 is SGHVS and CDR2 is FNYEAQ. CDR3 sequence reads: CASSLGAGGGTGELFF. The CDR3 coding sequence is TGTGCCAGCAGCTTAGGAGCGGGAGGTGGCACCGGGGAGCTGTTTTTT.

This rearrangement joins TRBV28 to TRBJ1-5, with a possible D match to TRBD1 (5 bases). This CDR3 has 15 residues. The ends were cut back, 3 bases at V and 9 bases at J, with 18 bases in the middle. Germline V gene lookup returns CDR1 MDHEN and CDR2 SYDVKM. The CDR3 protein is CASSFRGAPSRPQHF. The CDR3 DNA follows: TGTGCCAGCAGTTTTAGGGGCGCCCCCTCCAGGCCCCAGCATTTT.

The V call is TRBV7-2, the J call TRBJ2-5; a possible D gene is TRBD2 (7 bases). The CDR3 is 13 residues long. With 4 bases removed from V and 5 bases from J, the gap between germline ends came to 11 bases. Germline CDR1 reads SGHTA; CDR2 reads FQGNSA. The DNA of the CDR3 is TGTGCCAGCAGCTGGGGGGGCCGGGAGACCCAGTACTTC. It is translated as CASSWGGRETQYF.

This clone was picked up a small number of times. The chain is built from TRBV19 and TRBJ1-5; D gene ambiguous. V was cut by 6 bases and J by 1 base, with 16 bases left in between. The CDR3 runs 16 residues. Germline CDR1 LNHDA, CDR2 SQIVND (reference sequence). In DNA form, the CDR3 reads TGTGCCAGTAGGCTCAGACCGGGAGGAAGCAATCAGCCCCAGCATTTT. Its translation is CASRLRPGGSNQPQHF.

The chain couples TRBV24-1 to TRBJ2-1; 9 bases match TRBD1. This CDR3 comprises 14 residues. Germline assignment: CDR1 KGHDR and CDR2 SFDVKD. V was pared by 10 bases and J by 10 bases, with 13 bases of the junction left unmatched. CDR3 bases: TGTGCCACAGAAACAGGGGGCGCTTCAAGGGAGCAGTTCTTC. It specifies CATETGGASREQFF.

This clone was found a few times. DNA of the CDR3: TGCGCCAGCAGTGAGTCCGGTGGAACTAGGGAACAAGAGACCCAGTACTTC. Its translation is CASSESGGTREQETQYF. This chain uses TRBV10-1 with TRBJ2-5, with D perhaps matching TRBD2 (5 bases). There are 17 residues in the CDR3. Per germline, CDR1 WNHNN and CDR2 SYGVQD (reference sequence). V lost 0 bases to trimming and J lost 2 bases, with 16 bases between them.

This clone showed up just once. CDR3 in DNA: TGTGCCAGCAGTGAATTTTCGGGGGAGCTGTTTTTT. As protein: CASSEFSGELFF. This sequence joins TRBV25-1 and TRBJ2-2; D gene ambiguous. Germline-derived CDR1 and CDR2 are MGHDK and SYGVNS. Trimming stripped 1 base from V and 8 bases from J, with 5 bases between. This CDR3 is 12 amino acids long. The full variable domain, completed using reference TRBV25-1 and TRBJ2-2, is EADIYQTPRYLVIGTGKKITLECSQTMGHDKMYWYQQDPGMELHLIHYSYGVNSTEKGDLSSESTVSRIRTEHFPLTLESARPSHTSQYLCASSEFSGELFFGEGSRLTVL.

This clone showed up just once. The chain combines TRBV28 with TRBJ1-4, with D unclear. Trimming took off 9 bases at V and 5 bases at J, with 13 bases between the two ends. Per germline, CDR1 MDHEN and CDR2 SYDVKM. The CDR3 runs 13 residues. CDR3 protein: CASLDYANEKLFF. CDR3 bases: TGTGCCAGTTTGGACTATGCAAATGAAAAACTGTTTTTT.